This entry describes one TCR beta chain. This record comes from a study of blood T cell repertoires in COVID-19. Turning to the study itself: Donors in the United States, Italy and Spain gave samples during acute or convalescent COVID-19. PBMCs, B-cell-depleted T cells, or T cells were the source of the cDNA or gDNA that made up the material.

TCRdb's table, derived via immunoSEQ multiplex PCR, lists solely in-frame clones and lacks some. Of 250,000 or so clones listed, 65% to 85% are singletons. The TCR sequence derives from a woman aged 40 to 50 who had recovered from COVID-19. Material: peripheral blood.

The CDR3 DNA is TGTGCCAGCAGCCAGTCCGGGACAGGGGTATTCTATGGCTACACCTTC. Protein product: CASSQSGTGVFYGYTF. The rearrangement uses TRBV28 and TRBJ1-2, with TRBD1 matching over 10 bases. The CDR3 has 16 residues. J lost 4 bases, V lost 6 bases, and 11 bases had no gene match. The germline gives CDR1 MDHEN, CDR2 SYDVKM.